These T cell receptor beta chains were read from a single sample in a study of beta chain features in type 1 diabetes. Profiling relied on immunoSEQ multiplex PCR, and the TCRdb table lists in-frame clones only, not all of them. The table shows around 320,000 clones, with 14% occurring only once. Sequences were obtained from central memory CD4+ T cells from blood. These receptors were taken from a man aged 30 to 45 in good health. Both conserved end residues are trimmed from each CDR3. Fields, in order: CDR3 protein, V gene, J gene.

CDR3: ASSPRTEAF
V: TRBV6-6
J: TRBJ1-1

CDR3: ASSLQGNQYTEAF
V: TRBV14
J: TRBJ1-1

CDR3: ASSATGFTEAF
V: TRBV9
J: TRBJ1-1

CDR3: ASSAGGRNYGYT
V: TRBV2
J: TRBJ1-2

CDR3: SVVQRENTEAF
V: TRBV29-1
J: TRBJ1-1

CDR3: ASSPRTDEQY
V: TRBV7-2
J: TRBJ2-7

CDR3: ASSEPGLARVNTGELF
V: TRBV6-1
J: TRBJ2-2

CDR3: ASSHQRDRAYGYT
V: TRBV7-2
J: TRBJ1-2

CDR3: ASSETGFSYQPQH
V: TRBV2
J: TRBJ1-5

CDR3: ASSPKVNRAFDTEAF
V: TRBV11-2
J: TRBJ1-1

CDR3: ASSKTVSGNTIY
V: TRBV21-1
J: TRBJ1-3

CDR3: ASSQDRDGGGYGYT
V: TRBV4-2
J: TRBJ1-2

CDR3: ASSYQFNPYNEQF
V: TRBV7-3
J: TRBJ2-1

CDR3: ASAPTRGGRDTIY
V: TRBV5-1
J: TRBJ1-3

CDR3: ASSQRAGNTEAF
V: TRBV9
J: TRBJ1-1

CDR3: ASRTVNSPLH
V: TRBV27
J: TRBJ1-6

CDR3: ASSLVSGATNEKLF
V: TRBV7-9
J: TRBJ1-4

CDR3: ASSLGFGLRADGYT
V: TRBV5-6
J: TRBJ1-2

CDR3: ASSAGTGYEQY
V: TRBV18
J: TRBJ2-7

CDR3: ASSFLGRGSSYNSPLH
V: TRBV27
J: TRBJ1-6

CDR3: ASSQFTEGTQY
V: TRBV14
J: TRBJ2-3

CDR3: ASSVDGEGEQF
V: TRBV9
J: TRBJ2-1

CDR3: ASSDQKANTEAF
V: TRBV18
J: TRBJ1-1

CDR3: ASSLLGTPNTGELF
V: TRBV18
J: TRBJ2-2

CDR3: ASSWGQAPQPQH
V: TRBV7-9
J: TRBJ1-5